These T cell receptor beta chains were read from a single sample in a study of blood T cell repertoires in COVID-19. Assay: immunoSEQ multiplex PCR; the TCRdb copy retains only in-frame clones and omits some. Here the sample spans roughly 80,000 clones, roughly 84% being singletons. The sequencing sample was made of peripheral blood. The source of these receptors is a man aged 45-65 years with acute or convalescent COVID-19. CDR3s include the opening cysteine and the closing phenylalanine or tryptophan. The order of the fields is V gene, J gene, D gene, clone size, CDR3 protein, CDR3 DNA. A D gene is named only where the DNA matches it firmly. Some rows mark clone size as missing; the rest say once, few, many or name a class of expanded clone.

V gene: TRBV4-1; J gene: TRBJ2-3; D gene: TRBD2; clone size: NA; CDR3 protein: CASSASGGAGSTDTQYF; CDR3 DNA: TGCGCCAGCAGTGCTAGCGGGGGGGCCGGAAGCACAGATACGCAGTATTTT
V gene: TRBV2; J gene: TRBJ1-1; D gene: TRBD1; clone size: NA; CDR3 protein: CASRQQGRQVEAFF; CDR3 DNA: TGTGCCAGCAGACAACAGGGGCGCCAGGTGGAAGCTTTCTTT
V gene: TRBV5-1; J gene: TRBJ2-7; D gene: TRBD1; clone size: NA; CDR3 protein: CASKVGGEYEQYF; CDR3 DNA: TGCGCCAGCAAGGTAGGGGGCGAGTACGAGCAGTACTTC
V gene: TRBV5-1; J gene: TRBJ2-2; D gene: NA; clone size: NA; CDR3 protein: CASSLGQVGGTGELFF; CDR3 DNA: TGCGCCAGCAGCTTGGGGCAGGTCGGCGGGACCGGGGAGCTGTTTTTT
V gene: TRBV2; J gene: TRBJ2-5; D gene: TRBD2; clone size: NA; CDR3 protein: CASGGLAVLSTQYF; CDR3 DNA: TGTGCCAGCGGGGGACTAGCAGTTTTGTCGACCCAGTACTTC
V gene: TRBV10-2; J gene: TRBJ2-3; D gene: NA; clone size: NA; CDR3 protein: CASRLDRGTDTQYF; CDR3 DNA: TGCGCCAGCCGACTAGACAGAGGCACAGATACGCAGTATTTT
V gene: TRBV28; J gene: TRBJ1-5; D gene: NA; clone size: NA; CDR3 protein: CASSLSGRGNQPQHF; CDR3 DNA: TGTGCCAGCAGTTTGTCAGGGCGAGGCAATCAGCCCCAGCATTTT
V gene: TRBV6-1; J gene: TRBJ1-1; D gene: TRBD1; clone size: NA; CDR3 protein: CASSEAGQANTEAFF; CDR3 DNA: TGTGCCAGCAGTGAAGCCGGACAGGCGAACACTGAAGCTTTCTTT
V gene: TRBV12-5; J gene: TRBJ2-1; D gene: NA; clone size: once; CDR3 protein: CASGMRYNEQFF; CDR3 DNA: TGTGCTAGTGGTATGCGTTACAATGAGCAGTTCTTC
V gene: TRBV27; J gene: TRBJ2-2; D gene: NA; clone size: NA; CDR3 protein: CASSFSLAAGELFF; CDR3 DNA: TGTGCCAGCAGTTTCTCATTGGCGGCCGGGGAGCTGTTTTTT
V gene: TRBV5-5; J gene: TRBJ1-2; D gene: TRBD1; clone size: NA; CDR3 protein: CASSFQGAGDYGYTF; CDR3 DNA: TGTGCCAGCAGCTTTCAGGGGGCCGGGGACTATGGCTACACCTTC
V gene: TRBV10-2; J gene: TRBJ2-5; D gene: NA; clone size: NA; CDR3 protein: CASRDNQETQYF; CDR3 DNA: TGCGCCAGCAGGGACAACCAAGAGACCCAGTACTTC
V gene: TRBV27; J gene: TRBJ2-1; D gene: TRBD1; clone size: NA; CDR3 protein: CASSTRVPGQGRGSSYNEQFF; CDR3 DNA: TGTGCCAGCAGTACTCGAGTCCCGGGACAGGGACGGGGAAGCTCCTACAATGAGCAGTTCTTC
V gene: TRBV6-5; J gene: TRBJ1-1; D gene: NA; clone size: NA; CDR3 protein: CASRKGHLNTEAFF; CDR3 DNA: TGTGCCAGCAGGAAAGGACACCTGAACACTGAAGCTTTCTTT
V gene: TRBV5-5; J gene: TRBJ1-5; D gene: NA; clone size: NA; CDR3 protein: CASSQTAVSNQPQHF; CDR3 DNA: TGTGCCAGCAGCCAGACAGCAGTTAGCAATCAGCCCCAGCATTTT
V gene: TRBV7-8; J gene: TRBJ1-3; D gene: NA; clone size: NA; CDR3 protein: CASSLFGRMVVGNTIYF; CDR3 DNA: TGTGCCAGCAGCTTATTCGGCAGGATGGTCGTCGGAAACACCATATATTTT
V gene: TRBV9; J gene: TRBJ1-3; D gene: TRBD1; clone size: NA; CDR3 protein: CASSGSGGSGNTIYF; CDR3 DNA: TGTGCCAGCAGCGGATCAGGGGGCAGTGGAAACACCATATATTTT
V gene: TRBV2; J gene: TRBJ2-3; D gene: TRBD2; clone size: NA; CDR3 protein: CASSRTSDRGDTQYF; CDR3 DNA: TGTGCCAGCAGTCGGACTAGCGACCGGGGGGATACGCAGTATTTT
V gene: TRBV7-2; J gene: TRBJ2-1; D gene: NA; clone size: once; CDR3 protein: CASSLVQSYNEQFF; CDR3 DNA: TGTGCCAGCAGCTTAGTTCAGTCCTACAATGAGCAGTTCTTC
V gene: TRBV9; J gene: TRBJ1-1; D gene: NA; clone size: once; CDR3 protein: CASSVVGGNTEAFF; CDR3 DNA: TGTGCCAGCAGCGTAGTGGGGGGTAACACTGAAGCTTTCTTT
V gene: TRBV6-1; J gene: TRBJ2-7; D gene: TRBD2; clone size: few; CDR3 protein: CASSERTGLLAGGFYEQYF; CDR3 DNA: TGTGCCAGCAGTGAAAGGACAGGACTACTAGCGGGAGGGTTCTACGAGCAGTACTTC
V gene: TRBV5-6; J gene: TRBJ2-7; D gene: TRBD2; clone size: NA; CDR3 protein: CASVGGGEQYF; CDR3 DNA: TGTGCCAGCGTCGGCGGGGGCGAGCAGTACTTC
V gene: TRBV10-3; J gene: TRBJ2-7; D gene: TRBD1; clone size: NA; CDR3 protein: CAIRSGTVTSYEQYF; CDR3 DNA: TGTGCCATCAGATCCGGGACAGTCACTTCCTACGAGCAGTACTTC
V gene: TRBV6-5; J gene: TRBJ1-5; D gene: NA; clone size: NA; CDR3 protein: CASSYSEGNQPQHF; CDR3 DNA: TGTGCCAGCAGTTACAGCGAGGGCAATCAGCCCCAGCATTTT
V gene: TRBV7-7; J gene: TRBJ1-4; D gene: NA; clone size: NA; CDR3 protein: CASSLGQYSANEKLFF; CDR3 DNA: TGTGCCAGCAGCTTAGGACAGTACAGCGCTAATGAAAAACTGTTTTTT
V gene: TRBV7-6; J gene: TRBJ2-6; D gene: TRBD1; clone size: NA; CDR3 protein: CASSLRDRAGANVLTF; CDR3 DNA: TGTGCCAGCAGCTTAAGAGACAGGGCTGGGGCCAACGTCCTGACTTTC
V gene: TRBV6-5; J gene: TRBJ1-1; D gene: TRBD1; clone size: NA; CDR3 protein: CASSYRTGGVDTEAFF; CDR3 DNA: TGTGCCAGCAGTTACAGGACAGGGGGAGTGGATACTGAAGCTTTCTTT
V gene: TRBV18; J gene: TRBJ1-4; D gene: NA; clone size: NA; CDR3 protein: CASSRGPSTNEKLFF; CDR3 DNA: TGTGCCAGCTCACGCGGGCCATCAACTAATGAAAAACTGTTTTTT